The clone carrying this TCR beta chain was seen a handful of times. Its matching antigen is unknown. The data derive from a study of T-cell memory formation after mild COVID-19. Study-level points and caveats: Balance between CD4 and CD8 was seen in clones contracting day 15 to 85, and a CD4+ lean was seen in later expanders. Certain responding clones were present in pre-infection memory, suggesting participation of cross-reactive memory. Still unconfirmed is whether the second-wave clones peaking on day 37 recognized SARS-CoV-2.

This CDR3 spans 15 amino acids. J lost 2 bases, V lost 4 bases, and 6 bases had no gene match. Per the germline V gene, CDR1 is SGHRS and CDR2 is YFSETQ. Employing constant-segment primers, 5'RACE generated TCR alpha and TCR beta cDNA libraries bearing sample barcodes and UMIs. TCRdb processed the 5' RACE reads anew with MiXCR; each CDR3 protein has one entry. The repertoire has under 550,000 distinct CDR3 sequences, around a sixth of them found once; the top ten carry around an eighth. The chain carries TRBV5-1 and TRBJ2-1; the match to TRBD2 covers 7 bases. The sample consisted of PBMCs or a T cell subset sorted from them (not recorded which). The receptor comes from an adult woman who had mild COVID-19 (a few samples of this study predate the infection). Cell type and time point are not known. The CDR3 loop reads CASSGSGLTYNEQFF. As DNA, the CDR3 is TGCGCCAGCAGCGGGTCGGGACTAACCTACAATGAGCAGTTCTTC.